The 19 T cell receptor beta chains given below trace back to one sample, sequenced in a study of radiation and T cells in renal cell carcinoma. Assay: immunoSEQ multiplex PCR; the TCRdb copy retains only in-frame clones and omits some. The table records tens of thousands of clones, around 78% of them present only once. Specified time point: baseline pretreatment blood. Treatment here: 15 Gy SBRT to primary tumor, nephrectomy 4 weeks later. The sequences come from blood, collected from a patient whose treatment included radiotherapy and nephrectomy. These receptor sequences come from a man aged 55-75 years with renal cell carcinoma.

This chain uses TRBV19 with TRBJ1-2; unclear D gene. This CDR3 comprises 11 residues. Trimming took off 1 base at V and 7 bases at J, with 4 bases between the two ends. From germline, CDR1 is LNHDA and CDR2 SQIVND (reference sequence). The CDR3 DNA reads as TGTGCCAGTAGTATAGTCGGTGGCTACACCTTC. Translated: CASSIVGGYTF.

This clone was picked up a small number of times. V is TRBV13 and J is TRBJ1-2, with 8 bases that match TRBD1. Trimming at V came to 5 bases and at J to 8 bases, leaving 7 bases not matched to a gene. This CDR3 has 13 residues. Germline V gene sequence: CDR1 PRHDT, CDR2 FYEKMQ (reference sequence). Here the CDR3 DNA reads TGTGCCAGCAGCACCCGGACAGGGATCGGCTACACCTTC. Translation gives CASSTRTGIGYTF.

The gene calls are TRBV11-2 and TRBJ2-5; TRBD2 aligns across 9 bases. The germline gives CDR1 SGHAT, CDR2 FQNNGV. Trimming cost V 5 bases and J 9 bases; bases outside gene matches: 19. The CDR3 runs 17 residues. CDR3 residues: CASSPHGLARDRRAQYF. Written as DNA, the CDR3 is TGTGCCAGCAGCCCTCATGGACTAGCGCGGGACCGAAGGGCCCAGTACTTC.

This clone was observed once. The J gene is TRBJ1-6, the V gene TRBV5-6; TRBD1 aligns across 8 bases. Germline-derived CDR1 and CDR2 are SGHDT and YYEEEE. V lost 2 bases and J lost 14; bases outside the gene matches: 12. CDR3 length equals 15 residues. The CDR3 here is CASSFGAGGVFALHF. CDR3 coding DNA: TGTGCCAGCAGCTTTGGCGCAGGGGGCGTTTTTGCCCTCCACTTT.

This clone was observed a few times. V gene TRBV29-1 combines with J gene TRBJ1-1, with D unclear. This CDR3 region has 13 residues. The germline V gene encodes CDR1 SQVTM and CDR2 ANQGSEA. The V gene lost 4 bases and the J gene lost 7 bases, with 16 bases spanning the gap. The CDR3 is CSVVRSRTFEAFF. DNA for the CDR3: TGCAGCGTTGTTCGGAGTAGGACCTTTGAAGCTTTCTTT.

The chain uses TRBV19 and TRBJ1-2; 9 bases are a match to TRBD1. V lost 5 bases, J lost 8 bases, and 9 bases stayed unmatched. Germline V lookup: CDR1 LNHDA, CDR2 SQIVND (reference sequence). CDR3 length: 14 residues. The chain's CDR3 is CASSPLNRGLGYTF. The CDR3 bases are TGTGCCAGTAGTCCACTAAACAGGGGGCTCGGCTACACCTTC.

This chain joins TRBV12-5 and TRBJ1-1; D gene ambiguous. CDR3 length: 12 residues. The ends were cut back, 5 bases at V and 3 bases at J, with 7 bases in the middle. CDR1 and CDR2 (germline): LGHNT, FRNRAP. CDR3 nucleotide sequence: TGTGCTAGTGGTCCGACGGACACTGAAGCTTTCTTT. Amino acids: CASGPTDTEAFF. Complete variable domain (other parts from reference TRBV12-5 and TRBJ1-1): DARVTQTPRHKVTEMGQEVTMRCQPILGHNTVFWYRQTMMQGLELLAYFRNRAPLDDSGMPKDRFSAEMPDATLATLKIQPSEPRDSAVYFCASGPTDTEAFFGQGTRLTVV.

The gene calls are TRBV6-1 and TRBJ1-1, with D hard to call. Trimming removed 4 bases from V and 9 bases from J, with 15 bases in between. The CDR3 has 13 amino acids. Germline V lookup: CDR1 MNHNS, CDR2 SASEGT. In DNA form, the CDR3 reads TGTGCCAGCAGTGCGATTTTTAATCCCCAAGCTTTCTTT. Translating it yields CASSAIFNPQAFF.

The chain combines TRBV19 with TRBJ2-5; D is perhaps TRBD1 (5 bases). The J call is doubtful: the DNA matches TRBJ2-7 better. This CDR3 has 12 amino acids. CDR1 LNHDA and CDR2 SQIVND come from the germline V gene (reference sequence). CDR3 nucleotide sequence: TGTGCTATAAACAGGCTCTCCTACGAGCAGTACTTC. Its translation is CAINRLSYEQYF.

The chain links TRBV7-2 to TRBJ2-6; maybe TRBD2 (5 bases). Trimming removed 4 bases from V and 0 bases from J, with 10 bases in between. Germline CDR1 is SGHTA and CDR2 is FQGNSA. The CDR3 extends over 16 amino acids. The CDR3 region is CASSSGLLSGANVLTF. The CDR3 DNA sequence: TGTGCCAGCAGCTCCGGACTGCTCTCTGGGGCCAACGTCCTGACTTTC. The entire variable domain, with the rest obtained from reference TRBV7-2 and TRBJ2-6, is as follows: GAGVSQSPSNKVTEKGKDVELRCDPISGHTALYWYRQSLGQGLEFLIYFQGNSAPDKSGLPSDRFSAERTGGSVSTLTIQRTQQEDSAVYLCASSSGLLSGANVLTFGAGSRLTVL.

The J gene is TRBJ2-7, the V gene TRBV7-2; no definite D call. The V and J ends lost 3 bases and 3 bases respectively, with 6 bases between them. The length of the CDR3 is 12 residues. Germline CDR1 and CDR2: SGHTA and FQGNSA. This CDR3 is CASSFDSYEQYF. The CDR3 DNA sequence: TGTGCCAGCAGCTTCGATAGCTACGAGCAGTACTTC.

V is TRBV10-3 and J is TRBJ1-1, with 7 bases fitting TRBD1. CDR3 length equals 14 residues. V was pared by 5 bases and J by 6 bases, with 9 bases of the junction left unmatched. Looked up from germline, CDR1 is ENHRY and CDR2 is SYGVKD. CDR3 amino acids: CAISFDRQGAEAFF. CDR3 sequence (DNA): TGTGCCATCAGTTTCGACCGACAGGGAGCTGAAGCTTTCTTT.

This chain joins TRBV19 and TRBJ2-1, with a weak D call TRBD2 (6 bases). Trimming took off 7 bases at V and 0 bases at J, with 13 bases between the two ends. The CDR3 loop spans 15 amino acids. Germline assignment: CDR1 LNHDA and CDR2 SQIVND (reference sequence). This chain's CDR3 is CASKSEGLSYNEQFF. As DNA, the CDR3 is TGTGCCAGTAAATCGGAGGGCCTCTCCTACAATGAGCAGTTCTTC.

The CDR3 nucleotides read TGCAGCGTTGCAACCTCCGGGACTAGCGCCCCAGAGCAGTTCTTC. Residues: CSVATSGTSAPEQFF. V gene TRBV29-1 combines with J gene TRBJ2-1; TRBD2 aligns across 10 bases. J lost 10 bases, V lost 4 bases, and 13 bases had no gene match. CDR3 length: 15 amino acids. The V gene's germline CDR1 is SQVTM and CDR2 ANQGSEA.

This chain uses TRBV4-1 with TRBJ1-5, with TRBD1 matching 7 bases. The germline V gene has CDR1 MGHRA and CDR2 YSYEKL. Trimming cost V 0 bases and J 7 bases; bases outside gene matches: 12. This CDR3 comprises 17 residues. In DNA, the CDR3 is TGCGCCAGCAGCCAAGAGACAGGGACAAAATATTTGCAGCCCCAGCATTTT. Amino acids: CASSQETGTKYLQPQHF.

This clone has just a few counts. This chain's CDR3 is CASSQEQGQNQPQHF. The CDR3 bases are TGTGCCAGCAGCCAAGAGCAGGGGCAGAATCAGCCCCAGCATTTT. The chain recombines TRBV4-2 with TRBJ1-5; tentatively, D is TRBD1 (6 bases). From germline, CDR1 is LGHNA and CDR2 YNFKEQ. Trimming left V 0 bases short and J 4 bases short, with 10 bases between. There are 15 residues in the CDR3.

This CDR3 reads CASSSAFRETQYF. The CDR3 DNA follows: TGTGCCAGCAGCTCCGCGTTCCGGGAGACCCAGTACTTC. The rearrangement links TRBV7-2 to TRBJ2-5; D ambiguous. The CDR3 is 13 amino acids. The germline V gene encodes CDR1 SGHTA and CDR2 FQGNSA. The V end lost 4 bases, the J end lost 5 bases, and 11 bases lay between the germline ends.

V is TRBV21-1 and J is TRBJ2-7; the tabulated D call, TRBD2, remains unverified against the DNA. TRBV21-1 is a documented pseudogene. The CDR3 consists of 16 residues. CDR3 protein: CASSSPERERAGEQYV. CDR3 nucleotide sequence: TGTGCCAGCAGCAGCCCGGAGCGGGAGAGGGCGGGGGAGCAGTACGTC.

The chain has TRBV29-1 and TRBJ1-2; D ambiguous. The V gene lost 7 bases and the J gene lost 1 base, with 13 bases spanning the gap. From germline, CDR1 is SQVTM and CDR2 ANQGSEA. This CDR3 is 13 amino acids long. CDR3 loop: CSGERQNNYGYTF. Here the CDR3 DNA reads TGCAGCGGGGAACGGCAGAATAACTATGGCTACACCTTC.